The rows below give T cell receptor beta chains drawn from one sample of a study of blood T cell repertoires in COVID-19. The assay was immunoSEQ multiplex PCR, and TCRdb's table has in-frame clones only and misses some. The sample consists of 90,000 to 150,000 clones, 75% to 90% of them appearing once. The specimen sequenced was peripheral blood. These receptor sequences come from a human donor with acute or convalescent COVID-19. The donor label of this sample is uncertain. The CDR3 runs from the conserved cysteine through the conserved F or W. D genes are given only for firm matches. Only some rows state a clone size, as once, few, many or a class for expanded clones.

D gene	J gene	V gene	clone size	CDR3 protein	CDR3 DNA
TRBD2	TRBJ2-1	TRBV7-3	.	CASSEVPGSASGSFHEQFF	TGTGCCAGCAGCGAAGTCCCAGGGTCCGCTAGCGGGAGTTTCCATGAGCAGTTCTTC
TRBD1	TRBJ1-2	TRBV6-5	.	CASSYIGTGVSRGYTF	TGTGCCAGCAGTTACATCGGGACAGGTGTATCCCGTGGCTACACCTTC
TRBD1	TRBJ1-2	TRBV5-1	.	CASSWGDRADGYTF	TGCGCCAGCAGCTGGGGGGACAGGGCGGATGGCTACACCTTC
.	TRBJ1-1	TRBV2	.	CASRDGGAEAFF	TGTGCCAGCAGGGACGGAGGGGCTGAAGCTTTCTTT
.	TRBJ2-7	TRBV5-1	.	CASSRQTWGDEQYF	TGCGCCAGCAGCAGGCAGACGTGGGGCGACGAGCAGTACTTC
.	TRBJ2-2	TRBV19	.	CASRGFANTGELFF	TGTGCCAGTAGGGGCTTCGCGAACACCGGGGAGCTGTTTTTT
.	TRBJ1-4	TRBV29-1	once	CSAAHSSPEKLFF	TGCAGCGCTGCCCACAGTTCGCCCGAAAAACTGTTTTTT
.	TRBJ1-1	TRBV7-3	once	CASSLQVNTEAFF	TGTGCCAGCAGCTTGCAGGTGAACACTGAAGCTTTCTTT
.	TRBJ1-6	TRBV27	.	CASSLSRSYNSPLHF	TGTGCCAGCAGTTTGTCTCGCTCCTATAATTCACCCCTCCACTTT
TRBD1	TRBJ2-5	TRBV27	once	CASSLDRGRETQYF	TGTGCCAGCAGTTTGGACAGGGGGCGTGAGACCCAGTACTTC
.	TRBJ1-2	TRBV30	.	CAWRGRGYTF	TGTGCCTGGAGGGGGAGAGGCTACACCTTC
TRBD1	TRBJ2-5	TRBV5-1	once	CASSLEGQGGETQYF	TGCGCCAGCAGCTTGGAGGGACAGGGAGGAGAGACCCAGTACTTC
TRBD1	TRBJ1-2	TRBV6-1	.	CASSDQQGSYGYTF	TGTGCCAGCAGTGACCAACAGGGGAGCTATGGCTACACCTTC
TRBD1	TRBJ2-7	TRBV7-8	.	CASSLGTGTYEQYF	TGTGCCAGCAGCTTGGGGACAGGAACCTACGAGCAGTACTTC
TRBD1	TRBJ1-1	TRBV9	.	CASSLGGDTEAFF	TGTGCCAGCAGCTTAGGGGGCGACACTGAAGCTTTCTTT
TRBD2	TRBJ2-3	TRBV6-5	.	CASRAERGGTDTQYF	TGTGCCAGCAGGGCGGAGCGGGGGGGCACAGATACGCAGTATTTT
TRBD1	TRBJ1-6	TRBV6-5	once	CASRADRGYSPLHF	TGTGCCAGCAGGGCCGACAGGGGGTACTCACCCCTCCACTTT
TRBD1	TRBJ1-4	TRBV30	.	CAWRTGTGENWNEKLFF	TGTGCCTGGAGGACCGGGACAGGGGAGAATTGGAATGAAAAACTGTTTTTT
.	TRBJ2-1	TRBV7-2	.	CASSLAGGNEQFF	TGTGCCAGCAGCTTAGCGGGAGGCAATGAGCAGTTCTTC
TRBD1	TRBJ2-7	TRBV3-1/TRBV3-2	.	CASSSTGGSAYEQYF	TGTGCCAGCAGCTCAACAGGGGGCTCGGCCTACGAGCAGTACTTC
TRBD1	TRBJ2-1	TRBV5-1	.	CASSSLSGDSNNEQFF	TGCGCCAGCAGCTCTCTTTCCGGGGACAGTAACAATGAGCAGTTCTTC
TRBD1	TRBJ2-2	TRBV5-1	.	CASSVTGGDAGELFF	TGCGCCAGCAGCGTGACAGGGGGCGACGCCGGGGAGCTGTTTTTT
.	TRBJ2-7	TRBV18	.	CASSPPGGTYEQYF	TGTGCCAGCTCACCCCCCGGAGGGACCTACGAGCAGTACTTC
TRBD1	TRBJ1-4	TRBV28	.	CASSPAGTGEKLFF	TGTGCCAGCAGTCCCGCCGGGACAGGGGAAAAACTGTTTTTT
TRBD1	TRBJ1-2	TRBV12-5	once	CASGLEGRGQVFYGYTF	TGTGCTAGTGGTTTGGAGGGCAGGGGGCAAGTTTTTTATGGCTACACCTTC
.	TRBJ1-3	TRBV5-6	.	CASSFDGRSSGNTIYF	TGTGCCAGCAGCTTTGACGGGAGAAGCTCTGGAAACACCATATATTTT
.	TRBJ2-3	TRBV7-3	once	CASSLQGRDTDTQYF	TGTGCCAGCAGCCTACAGGGACGCGACACAGATACGCAGTATTTT
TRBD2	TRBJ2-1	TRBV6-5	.	CASSYSAGAFTDEQFF	TGTGCCAGCAGTTACTCTGCGGGAGCTTTTACCGATGAGCAGTTCTTC
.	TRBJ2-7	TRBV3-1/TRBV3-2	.	CASSQDHLLIYEQYF	TGTGCCAGCAGCCAAGATCACTTATTAATCTACGAGCAGTACTTC
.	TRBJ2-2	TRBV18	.	CASSPNYRVPGELFF	TGTGCCAGCTCACCGAACTACAGGGTACCCGGGGAGCTGTTTTTT
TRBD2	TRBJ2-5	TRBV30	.	CACAGGLQETQYF	TGTGCCTGTGCGGGGGGGCTCCAAGAGACCCAGTACTTC
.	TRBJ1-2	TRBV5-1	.	CASSSGQTNYGYTF	TGCGCCAGCAGCAGCGGACAGACTAACTATGGCTACACCTTC
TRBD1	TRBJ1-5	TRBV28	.	CASSDRGNQPQHF	TGTGCCAGCAGTGACAGGGGAAATCAGCCCCAGCATTTT
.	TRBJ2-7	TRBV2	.	CASGIAYEQYF	TGTGCCAGCGGTATAGCGTACGAGCAGTACTTC
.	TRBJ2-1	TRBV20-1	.	CSANQGTEQFF	TGCAGTGCTAATCAGGGGACAGAGCAGTTCTTC
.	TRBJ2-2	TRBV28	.	CASSSGTTNTGELFF	TGTGCCAGCAGTTCCGGGACAACGAACACCGGGGAGCTGTTTTTT
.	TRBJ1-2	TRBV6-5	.	CASRQDGNYGYTF	TGTGCCAGCAGACAGGACGGGAACTATGGCTACACCTTC
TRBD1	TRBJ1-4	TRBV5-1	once	CASSLGDRGSELFF	TGCGCCAGCAGCTTGGGGGACAGGGGATCCGAGCTGTTTTTT
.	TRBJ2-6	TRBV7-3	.	CASSPRGPSGANVLTF	TGTGCCAGCAGCCCCCGCGGGCCGTCTGGGGCCAACGTCCTGACTTTC
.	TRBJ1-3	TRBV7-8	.	CASSYMRGGFSGNTIYF	TGTGCCAGCAGCTATATGCGCGGGGGATTCTCTGGAAACACCATATATTTT
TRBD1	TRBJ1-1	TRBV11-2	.	CASSLDRRDTEAFF	TGTGCCAGCAGCCTGGACAGGAGGGACACTGAAGCTTTCTTT
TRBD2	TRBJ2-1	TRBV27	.	CASRRTGGSSYNEQFF	TGTGCCAGCAGACGGACTGGCGGGAGCTCCTACAATGAGCAGTTCTTC
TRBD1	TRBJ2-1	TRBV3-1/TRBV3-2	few	CASSQTDRGEQFF	TGTGCCAGCAGCCAAACGGACAGGGGTGAGCAGTTCTTC
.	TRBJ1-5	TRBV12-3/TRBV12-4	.	CASSFLSNQPQHF	TGTGCCAGCAGTTTCTTGAGCAATCAGCCCCAGCATTTT
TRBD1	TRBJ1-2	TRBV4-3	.	CASSQDFGTGAYGYTF	TGCGCCAGCAGCCAAGACTTCGGGACAGGGGCCTATGGCTACACCTTC
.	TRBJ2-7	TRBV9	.	CASSPLPGTTLPYEQYF	TGTGCCAGCAGCCCGCTTCCCGGGACAACCTTACCCTACGAGCAGTACTTC
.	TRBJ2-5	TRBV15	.	CATSRDRGETQYF	TGTGCCACCAGCAGAGACAGGGGAGAGACCCAGTACTTC
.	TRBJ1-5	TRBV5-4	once	CASSLGDTHPQHF	TGTGCCAGCAGCTTGGGCGACACCCATCCCCAGCATTTT
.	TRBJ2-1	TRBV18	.	CASSRNREPYNEQFF	TGTGCCAGCTCTCGTAACAGGGAGCCCTACAATGAGCAGTTCTTC
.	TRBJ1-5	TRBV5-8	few	CASITQHF	TGTGCCAGCATCACCCAGCATTTT
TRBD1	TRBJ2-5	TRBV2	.	CASRSTGVQETQYF	TGTGCCAGCAGGAGTACAGGGGTTCAAGAGACCCAGTACTTC
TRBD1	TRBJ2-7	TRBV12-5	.	CASGLQSGTGRYEQYF	TGTGCTAGTGGTTTGCAATCCGGGACAGGGCGATACGAGCAGTACTTC
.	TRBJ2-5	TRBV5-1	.	CASSSGLRETQYF	TGCGCCAGCAGCTCGGGACTGAGAGAGACCCAGTACTTC
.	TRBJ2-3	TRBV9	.	CASSVASEDTQYF	TGTGCCAGCAGCGTAGCCAGTGAAGATACGCAGTATTTT
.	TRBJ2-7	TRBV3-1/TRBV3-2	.	CASSQQGYSYEQYF	TGTGCCAGCAGCCAACAGGGTTACTCCTACGAGCAGTACTTC